A single sample gave rise to the 19 T cell receptor beta chains below, sequenced in a study of blood T cell repertoires in COVID-19. Profiling relied on immunoSEQ multiplex PCR, and the TCRdb table lists in-frame clones only, not all of them. This sample has about 200,000 clones, with roughly 85% found just once. The sequenced sample consisted of peripheral blood. The receptors come from a woman in her seventies with COVID-19, enrolled during active disease.

V usage is TRBV6-5 and J usage is TRBJ1-2; TRBD1 agrees at 9 bases. CDR3 length: 14 residues. V shed 6 bases, J shed 5 bases, and the junction held 7 bases outside the gene matches. Per the germline V gene, CDR1 is MNHEY and CDR2 is SVGAGI. The CDR3: CASSRGDRVYGYTF. CDR3 bases: TGTGCCAGCAGCCGCGGGGACAGGGTATATGGCTACACCTTC.

The CDR3 reads CASSSPPGQKADTQYF. The CDR3 DNA sequence: TGTGCCAGCAGCTCCCCCCCGGGACAAAAAGCAGATACGCAGTATTTT. J is TRBJ2-3 and V is TRBV5-4, with D perhaps matching TRBD1 (6 bases). Looked up from germline, CDR1 is SGHNT and CDR2 is YYREEE (reference sequence). CDR3 length: 16 residues. V lost 3 bases to trimming and J lost 4 bases, with 18 bases between them.

The chain uses TRBV2 and TRBJ1-2; 7 bases match TRBD1. Unmatched junction bases numbered 9, after V lost 8 bases and J lost 3 bases. The CDR3 has 14 amino acids. Germline V gene sequence: CDR1 SNHLY, CDR2 FYNNEI. The CDR3 protein is CASGMTGLDYGYTF. The CDR3, as DNA: TGTGCCAGCGGAATGACAGGGTTGGACTATGGCTACACCTTC.

V and J are TRBV6-2 or TRBV6-3 and TRBJ1-5, with 7 bases lining up with TRBD1. This CDR3 has 16 amino acids. Germline loops: CDR1 MNHEY, CDR2 SVGEGT. V lost 2 bases to trimming and J lost 3 bases; unmatched junction nucleotides: 7. The CDR3 region is CASSYRGRGPNQPQHF. The CDR3 region has the DNA TGTGCCAGCAGTTACAGGGGGCGCGGTCCCAATCAGCCCCAGCATTTT.

The V call is TRBV7-9, the J call TRBJ1-6; 8 bases line up with TRBD1. CDR1 SEHNR and CDR2 FQNEAQ come from the germline V gene (reference sequence). This CDR3 region has 14 residues. The junction had 7 bases not matched to a gene; V was cut back by 7 bases and J by 8 bases. CDR3 in amino acids: CASTRTGWDSPLHF. CDR3 in DNA: TGTGCCAGCACCCGGACAGGGTGGGATTCACCCCTCCACTTT.

The chain recombines TRBV2 with TRBJ1-4, with D possibly TRBD1 on 6 matching bases. CDR3 length: 15 residues. Germline V lookup: CDR1 SNHLY, CDR2 FYNNEI. V dropped 4 bases and J dropped 8 bases, with 17 bases sitting between them. The CDR3 loop is CASSGGIGDTEKLFF. CDR3 sequence (DNA): TGTGCCAGCAGTGGAGGGATAGGGGACACAGAAAAACTGTTTTTT.

V and J are TRBV5-5 and TRBJ2-6, with D perhaps matching TRBD2 (6 bases). The germline V and J ends were trimmed by 4 bases and 1 base, with 9 bases remaining between them. Germline V gene sequence: CDR1 SGHKS, CDR2 YYEKEE (reference sequence). This CDR3 comprises 15 residues. The CDR3 reads CASSRRGSGANVLTF. The CDR3 nucleotides are TGTGCCAGCAGCCGGAGGGGTTCTGGGGCCAACGTCCTGACTTTC. Full variable domain (outside the CDR3, taken from reference TRBV5-5 and TRBJ2-6): DAGVTQSPTHLIKTRGQQVTLRCSPISGHKSVSWYQQVLGQGPQFIFQYYEKEERGRGNFPDRFSARQFPNYSSELNVNALLLGDSALYLCASSRRGSGANVLTFGAGSRLTVL.

This chain connects TRBV19 to TRBJ1-3; the D is unclear. Trimming pared 3 bases from V and 0 bases from J, leaving 15 bases between. The CDR3 runs to 17 residues. The germline gives CDR1 LNHDA, CDR2 SQIVND (reference sequence). The CDR3 protein is CASSISPSKSSGNTIYF. The DNA for the CDR3 is TGTGCCAGTAGTATCTCCCCTTCGAAGAGCTCTGGAAACACCATATATTTT.

The rearrangement links TRBV11-3 to TRBJ1-6, with 9 bases fitting TRBD1. The trim removed 3 bases at V and 8 bases at J, leaving 11 bases unmatched. The CDR3 contains 17 residues. Germline V gene sequence: CDR1 SGHNT, CDR2 YENEEA. CDR3 region: CASSFSFSGQGYSPLHF. Here the CDR3 DNA reads TGTGCCAGCAGCTTCAGCTTCTCCGGACAGGGGTATTCACCCCTCCACTTT.

This clone was observed once. This chain uses TRBV27 with TRBJ2-1, with 11 bases matching TRBD2. This CDR3 region has 18 residues. Unmatched junction bases numbered 10, after V lost 3 bases and J lost 3 bases. Germline CDR1 MNHEY, CDR2 SMNVEV (reference sequence). CDR3 DNA: TGTGCCAGCAGTTTTATTGGGTCTAGCGGGGGGAACTACAATGAGCAGTTCTTC. It translates to CASSFIGSSGGNYNEQFF.

This chain joins TRBV6-2 or TRBV6-3 and TRBJ1-5, with TRBD1 as a possible D gene (6 bases). Per germline, CDR1 MNHEY and CDR2 SVGEGT. CDR3 length equals 12 residues. V lost 6 bases to trimming and J lost 6 bases, with 9 bases between them. The CDR3 bases are TGTGCCAGCAGCCGAGGGGGTCAGCCCCAGCATTTT. It is translated as CASSRGGQPQHF.

Details on this clone: Distinct nucleotide sequences in the sample also encode this CDR3. The genes are TRBV4-2 and TRBJ1-2; maybe TRBD1 (6 bases). V was pared by 2 bases and J by 6 bases, with 10 bases between. The CDR3 is made up of 13 amino acids. Germline lookup yields CDR1 LGHNA and CDR2 YNFKEQ. The CDR3 sequence is CASSQLQGNGYTF. The CDR3 nucleotides read TGTGCCAGCAGCCAACTACAGGGAAATGGCTACACCTTC.

This clone was counted ten times or more. This chain uses TRBV19 with TRBJ2-2; TRBD1 matches at 10 bases. CDR3 length: 16 residues. V lost 6 bases, J lost 7 bases, and 11 bases stayed unmatched. Germline V gene sequence: CDR1 LNHDA, CDR2 SQIVND (reference sequence). CDR3 amino acids: CASSIGTGAPNGELFF. Here the CDR3 DNA reads TGTGCCAGTAGCATCGGGACAGGGGCACCAAACGGGGAGCTGTTTTTT. Together with reference TRBV19 and TRBJ2-2, the CDR3 gives the full variable domain: DGGITQSPKYLFRKEGQNVTLSCEQNLNHDAMYWYRQDPGQGLRLIYYSQIVNDFQKGDIAEGYSVSREKKESFPLTVTSAQKNPTAFYLCASSIGTGAPNGELFFGEGSRLTVL.

The V gene is TRBV19, the J gene TRBJ1-2; the D is unclear. Germline CDR1 is LNHDA and CDR2 is SQIVND (reference sequence). The V and J ends lost 4 bases and 8 bases respectively, with 8 bases between them. The CDR3 runs to 11 residues. CDR3 in amino acids: CASSTSRGYTF. In DNA, the CDR3 is TGTGCCAGTAGTACCAGCAGGGGCTACACCTTC.

The chain is built from TRBV18 and TRBJ1-4; perhaps TRBD1 as D (6 bases). The germline V gene has CDR1 KGHSH and CDR2 LQKENI. Trimming removed 3 bases at V and 2 bases at J, with 13 bases between. This CDR3 contains 16 residues. The CDR3 loop is CASSPRGLGTNEKLFF. The CDR3 nucleotides are TGTGCCAGCTCACCGCGGGGGCTTGGGACTAATGAAAAACTGTTTTTT.

V is TRBV7-2 and J is TRBJ1-1, with D uncertain. Deletions cut 4 bases from V and 0 bases from J, with 15 bases between. The CDR3 sequence is 16 residues long. Germline lookup yields CDR1 SGHTA and CDR2 FQGNSA. Written as DNA, the CDR3 is TGTGCCAGCAGCTCTCGGGGTGGCGCCCTGAACACTGAAGCTTTCTTT. Protein: CASSSRGGALNTEAFF.

This clone came up a few times. The rearrangement uses TRBV11-2 and TRBJ2-3; TRBD2 aligns across 11 bases. Trimming at V came to 5 bases and at J to 4 bases, leaving 8 bases not matched to a gene. The germline V gene has CDR1 SGHAT and CDR2 FQNNGV. CDR3 length equals 16 residues. CDR3: CASSPTSGSPSDTQYF. CDR3 nucleotide sequence: TGTGCCAGCAGCCCTACTAGCGGGAGTCCTTCAGATACGCAGTATTTT.

This clone was seen just once. This chain joins TRBV10-2 and TRBJ2-5; tentative D call: TRBD1 (5 bases). The CDR3 loop spans 14 amino acids. V lost 0 bases, J lost 2 bases, and 7 bases lay in between. Germline V gene lookup returns CDR1 WSHSY and CDR2 SAAADI. Here the CDR3 reads CASSESQGQETQYF. The CDR3 DNA follows: TGCGCCAGCAGTGAGTCCCAGGGACAAGAGACCCAGTACTTC.

The chain employs TRBV23-1 and TRBJ1-5; a possible D gene is TRBD1 (5 bases). TRBV23-1 falls under the ORF class, with uncertain function. This CDR3 comprises 14 residues. V lost 5 bases and J 1 base, leaving 9 bases between the germline ends. CDR3 residues: CASSRGGSNQPQHF. The CDR3 DNA is TGCGCCAGCAGTAGGGGAGGAAGCAATCAGCCCCAGCATTTT.